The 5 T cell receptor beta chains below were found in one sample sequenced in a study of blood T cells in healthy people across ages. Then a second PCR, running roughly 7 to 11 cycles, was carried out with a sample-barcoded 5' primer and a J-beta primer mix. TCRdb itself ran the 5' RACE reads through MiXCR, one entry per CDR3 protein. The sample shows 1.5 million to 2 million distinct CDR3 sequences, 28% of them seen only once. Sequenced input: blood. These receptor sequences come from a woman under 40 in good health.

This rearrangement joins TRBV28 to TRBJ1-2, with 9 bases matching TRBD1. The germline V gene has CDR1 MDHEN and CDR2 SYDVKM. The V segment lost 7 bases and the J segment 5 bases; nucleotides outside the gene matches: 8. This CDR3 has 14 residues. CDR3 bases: TGTGCCAGCAACCTATCCGGGACAGGGTATGGCTACACCTTC. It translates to CASNLSGTGYGYTF.

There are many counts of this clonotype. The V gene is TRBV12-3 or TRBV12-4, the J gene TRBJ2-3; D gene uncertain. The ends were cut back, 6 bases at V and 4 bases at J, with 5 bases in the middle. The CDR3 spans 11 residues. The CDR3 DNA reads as TGTGCCAGCAGGGCTGCAGATACGCAGTATTTT. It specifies CASRAADTQYF.

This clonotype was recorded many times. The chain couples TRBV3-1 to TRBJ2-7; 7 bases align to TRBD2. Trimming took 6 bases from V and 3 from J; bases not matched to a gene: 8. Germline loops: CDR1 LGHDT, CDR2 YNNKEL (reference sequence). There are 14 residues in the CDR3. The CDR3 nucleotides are TGTGCCAGCAGTTTAGCGGGCGGCCGCTACGAGCAGTACTTC. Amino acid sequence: CASSLAGGRYEQYF.

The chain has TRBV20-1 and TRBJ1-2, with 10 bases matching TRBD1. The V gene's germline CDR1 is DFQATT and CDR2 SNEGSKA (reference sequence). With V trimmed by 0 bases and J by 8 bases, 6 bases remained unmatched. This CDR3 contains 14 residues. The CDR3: CSARDPTGGEGYTF. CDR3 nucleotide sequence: TGCAGTGCTAGAGACCCGACAGGGGGCGAAGGCTACACCTTC.

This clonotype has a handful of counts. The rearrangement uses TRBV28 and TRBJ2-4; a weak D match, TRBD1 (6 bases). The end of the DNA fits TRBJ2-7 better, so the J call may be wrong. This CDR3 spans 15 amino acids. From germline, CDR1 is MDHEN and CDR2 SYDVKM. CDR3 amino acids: CASSLPSTGAYEQYF. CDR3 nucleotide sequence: TGTGCCAGCAGTTTACCCTCGACAGGAGCCTACGAGCAGTACTTC.